The clone carrying this TCR beta chain was picked up a small number of times. Its specificity is not known. The Oncomine TCR Beta short-read assay was applied to DNA of cultured CD4+ T cells. One entry per CDR3 protein results from TCRdb running MiXCR on the PCR reads. This table holds over 10,000 distinct CDR3 sequences, around 50% found once. This specimen comes from a study of vaccination and CD4 T cells after COVID-19. Looked up from germline, CDR1 is DFQATT and CDR2 is SNEGSKA (reference sequence). The CDR3 totals 12 residues. V was shortened by 3 bases and J by 7 bases, with 9 bases between the two germline ends. Treatment in this sample: roughly ten-day PBMC culture with coronavirus spike peptide pools or control peptides (ViraFEST assay). ViraFEST used peptide pools to expand antigen-specific T cells, then sequenced TCRs. Some 2.2 million PBMCs were grown per well alongside 7.5 to 10 IU/ml IL-2 and roughly 9.4 ug/ml peptide pools.

The sequenced sample consisted of CD4+ T cells from blood, cultured in vitro. The gene calls are TRBV20-1 and TRBJ1-4; D is possibly TRBD1 (5 bases). The TCR was taken from a human donor who had recovered from COVID-19. CDR3 loop: CSARQGVEKLFF. CDR3 nucleotides: TGCAGTGCTAGGCAAGGGGTTGAAAAACTGTTTTTT.